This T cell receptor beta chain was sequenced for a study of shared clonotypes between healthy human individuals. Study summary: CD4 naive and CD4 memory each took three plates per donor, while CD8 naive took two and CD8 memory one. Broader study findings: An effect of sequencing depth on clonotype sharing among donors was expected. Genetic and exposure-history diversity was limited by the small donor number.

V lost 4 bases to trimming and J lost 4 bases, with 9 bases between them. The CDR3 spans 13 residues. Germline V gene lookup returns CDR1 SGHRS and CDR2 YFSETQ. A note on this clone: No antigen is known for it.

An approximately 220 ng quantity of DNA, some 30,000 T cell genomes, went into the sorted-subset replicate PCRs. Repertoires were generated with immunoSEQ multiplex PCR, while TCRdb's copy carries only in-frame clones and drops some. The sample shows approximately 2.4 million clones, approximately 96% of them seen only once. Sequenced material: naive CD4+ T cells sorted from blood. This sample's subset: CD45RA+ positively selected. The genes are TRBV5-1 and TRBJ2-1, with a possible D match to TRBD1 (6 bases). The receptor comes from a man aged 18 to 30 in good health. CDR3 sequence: CASSPGQYNEQFF. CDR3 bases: TGCGCCAGCAGCCCCGGACAGTACAATGAGCAGTTCTTC.